The 10 T cell receptor beta chains in this list originate from one sample, sequenced in a study of CD8+ T cells in alopecia areata. Treatment: oral pan-JAK inhibitor, 5-10 mg twice daily. RNA was isolated and reverse transcribed to cDNA, the sequencing template. The data were produced by immunoSEQ multiplex PCR, yet TCRdb's version contains in-frame clones alone and is incomplete. This sample has approximately 170,000 clones, with around 60% found just once. The sequencing here drew on CD4+ T cells sorted from blood, taken at week 4, from a patient treated with tofacitinib. These receptors came from a human donor with alopecia areata.

The V call is TRBV5-1, the J call TRBJ1-4; D is ambiguous. This CDR3 comprises 15 residues. Trimming removed 0 bases at V and 0 bases at J, with 6 bases between. Germline V gene data show CDR1 as SGHRS and CDR2 as YFSETQ. The CDR3 sequence: CASSLDATTNEKLFF. As DNA, the CDR3 is TGCGCCAGCAGCTTGGATGCAACAACTAATGAAAAACTGTTTTTT.

J is TRBJ2-7 and V is TRBV30; 7 bases are a match to TRBD1. Germline CDR1 is GTSNPN and CDR2 is SVGIG (reference sequence). V shed 3 bases, J shed 6 bases, and the junction held 8 bases outside the gene matches. This CDR3 is 13 amino acids long. CDR3 nucleotides: TGTGCCTGGAGGCGTAACAGGGGCGGCGAGCAGTACTTC. Its protein is CAWRRNRGGEQYF. The whole variable domain, remainder taken from reference TRBV30 and TRBJ2-7, is SQTIHQWPATLVQPVGSPLSLECTVEGTSNPNLYWYRQAAGRGLQLLFYSVGIGQISSEVPQNLSASRPQDRQFILSSKKLLLSDSGFYLCAWRRNRGGEQYFGPGTRLTVT.

The V call is TRBV5-1, the J call TRBJ1-2; TRBD1 is a possible D gene (5 bases). The germline V gene has CDR1 SGHRS and CDR2 YFSETQ. V shed 4 bases and J shed 8 bases, with 15 bases lying between them. The CDR3 has 13 residues. The CDR3 coding sequence is TGCGCCAGCAGCCCCGGGACCCAATCGGGCTACACCTTC. Protein sequence: CASSPGTQSGYTF.

The chain carries TRBV6-6 and TRBJ1-1, with D possibly matching TRBD1 (6 bases). V dropped 5 bases and J dropped 1 base, with 11 bases sitting between them. The germline CDR1 and CDR2 sequences are MNHNY and SVGAGI (reference sequence). The CDR3 contains 14 residues. The CDR3 region has the DNA TGTGCCAGCAGTCCTCCGGGACAGAACACTGAAGCTTTCTTT. This codes for CASSPPGQNTEAFF.

The rearrangement links TRBV30 to TRBJ1-2; 7 nucleotides line up with TRBD1. The CDR3 covers 13 residues. Germline-derived CDR1 and CDR2 are GTSNPN and SVGIG (reference sequence). Losses at the gene ends were 2 bases for V and 3 bases for J; bases not matched to a gene: 3. CDR3 residues: CAWSSGGHYGYTF. The DNA of the CDR3 is TGTGCCTGGAGTTCAGGGGGGCACTATGGCTACACCTTC.

The chain has TRBV2 and TRBJ1-2, with 10 bases fitting TRBD1. The CDR3 runs 13 residues. The trim removed 6 bases at V and 7 bases at J, leaving 5 bases unmatched. Germline V gives CDR1 SNHLY, CDR2 FYNNEI. The chain's CDR3 is CASRRGQGSGYTF. The CDR3 bases are TGTGCCAGCAGGAGGGGACAGGGGAGTGGCTACACCTTC.

This clone was counted between two and nine times. The V and J genes are TRBV28 and TRBJ1-2; D is unresolved. Per the germline V gene, CDR1 is MDHEN and CDR2 is SYDVKM. The CDR3 is made up of 11 amino acids. The V and J ends lost 5 bases and 3 bases respectively, with 4 bases between them. CDR3 nucleotides: TGTGCCAGCAGTCCACACTATGGCTACACCTTC. Its protein product is CASSPHYGYTF.

V gene TRBV29-1 combines with J gene TRBJ2-1, with D perhaps TRBD1 or TRBD2 (5 bases each). CDR1 is SQVTM and CDR2 is ANQGSEA in the germline V gene. The CDR3 is 10 amino acids. Trimming removed 3 bases from V and 15 bases from J, with 12 bases in between. Here the CDR3 DNA reads TGCAGCGTTGAGGTAGAGGGGCGGTTCTTC. Translating it yields CSVEVEGRFF.

V and J are TRBV5-1 and TRBJ2-2; no firm D call. V gave up 0 bases and J gave up 8 bases, with 11 bases separating them. The CDR3 consists of 14 residues. CDR1 and CDR2 from the germline V gene are SGHRS and YFSETQ. The CDR3 bases are TGCGCCAGCAGCTTGGCTGTTCCTACTGGGGAGCTGTTTTTT. Its translation is CASSLAVPTGELFF.

The chain joins TRBV15 to TRBJ2-7, with D possibly being TRBD1 or TRBD2 (5 bases each). The V and J ends lost 1 base and 0 bases respectively, with 16 bases between them. This CDR3 has 17 residues. CDR1 LNHNV and CDR2 YYDKDF come from the germline V gene (reference sequence). The chain's CDR3 is CATSRAPREKSSYEQYF. In DNA, the CDR3 is TGTGCCACCAGCAGAGCCCCCAGGGAGAAGAGCTCCTACGAGCAGTACTTC.